These 16 T cell receptor beta chains came from one sample sequenced in a study of shared clonotypes between healthy human individuals. The protocol was immunoSEQ multiplex PCR, while the TCRdb copy is restricted to in-frame clones and leaves out a portion. The table includes around 2.5 million clones, over 85% detected once. The sample taken for sequencing was naive CD4+ T cells from PBMCs. Subset: CD45RA+ positively selected. The receptor source for this set is a young man in good health. Some clones in this sample may be carry-over from other donors' samples.

The rearrangement links TRBV9 to TRBJ2-1; D gene uncertain. Germline V gene sequence: CDR1 SGDLS, CDR2 YYNGEE. The CDR3 runs to 14 residues. The ends were cut back, 0 bases at V and 7 bases at J, with 11 bases in the middle. The CDR3 DNA reads as TGTGCCAGCAGCGTAGTGTCCCCCTGGAATGAGCAGTTCTTC. Translated, it gives CASSVVSPWNEQFF.

This clone was picked up one time. CDR3 sequence reads: CASSPFRDGYTF. The CDR3, as DNA: TGTGCCAGCAGCCCGTTCAGGGACGGCTACACCTTC. V and J are TRBV6-5 and TRBJ1-2, with a possible D match to TRBD1 (5 bases). The CDR3 runs 12 residues. Germline CDR1 MNHEY, CDR2 SVGAGI. V lost 6 bases to trimming and J lost 8 bases, with 13 bases between them.

This chain joins TRBV7-3 and TRBJ2-7, with TRBD2 as a possible D gene (6 bases). CDR1 is SGHTA and CDR2 is FQGTGA in the germline V gene. There are 15 residues in the CDR3. V lost 6 bases and J lost 0, with 15 bases in between. CDR3 sequence reads: CASSSRGTSSYEQYF. The CDR3 nucleotides are TGTGCCAGCAGTTCCCGGGGGACCTCCTCCTACGAGCAGTACTTC.

V usage is TRBV5-1 and J usage is TRBJ2-5; D not certain. Germline CDR1 is SGHRS and CDR2 is YFSETQ. Trimming stripped 0 bases from V and 2 bases from J, with 14 bases between. This CDR3 comprises 16 residues. CDR3 sequence: CASSLALSGSQETQYF. The CDR3 DNA reads TGCGCCAGCAGCTTGGCCCTCTCCGGATCGCAAGAGACCCAGTACTTC.

The V gene is TRBV6-5, the J gene TRBJ2-5; the D call may be TRBD1 or TRBD2 (5 bases each). The CDR3 totals 16 residues. The germline CDR1 and CDR2 sequences are MNHEY and SVGAGI. Trimming removed 1 base from V and 4 bases from J, with 16 bases in between. In DNA, the CDR3 is TGTGCCAGCAGTTACTGGGCAGCGGCCCAGGGAGAGACCCAGTACTTC. Translated, it gives CASSYWAAAQGETQYF.

Comment on this clone: This same CDR3 is encoded by further DNA sequences in the sample. V usage is TRBV11-3 and J usage is TRBJ2-3; no clear D gene. Trimming stripped 5 bases from V and 4 bases from J, with 16 bases between. Germline V gives CDR1 SGHNT, CDR2 YENEEA. CDR3 length: 15 amino acids. CDR3 region: CASSLRPGRSDTQYF. As DNA, the CDR3 is TGTGCCAGCAGCCTCCGACCCGGACGGTCAGATACGCAGTATTTT.

This clone was recorded once. The chain combines TRBV27 with TRBJ2-1; TRBD2 matches 8 bases. The trim removed 0 bases at V and 4 bases at J, leaving 2 bases unmatched. Germline V gene data show CDR1 as MNHEY and CDR2 as SMNVEV (reference sequence). The CDR3 spans 15 residues. For the CDR3, the DNA is TGTGCCAGCAGTTTATCGGTAGCGGGGTACAATGAGCAGTTCTTC. It specifies CASSLSVAGYNEQFF.

This sequence joins TRBV4-1 and TRBJ1-3, with D maybe TRBD1 (6 bases). This CDR3 region has 15 residues. V lost 4 bases and J lost 4, with 14 bases in between. Germline CDR1 and CDR2: MGHRA and YSYEKL. The CDR3 DNA follows: TGCGCCAGCAGCCGACCATTGGACAGAGGAAACACCATATATTTT. Encoded protein: CASSRPLDRGNTIYF.

Details on this clone: Other DNA sequences in the same sample also yield this CDR3. The chain combines TRBV7-9 with TRBJ1-1, with D hard to call. This CDR3 has 13 residues. Germline-derived CDR1 and CDR2 are SEHNR and FQNEAQ (reference sequence). Between the trimmed V and J ends, which lost 1 base and 4 bases, there was a span of 7 bases. The CDR3 bases are TGTGCCAGCAGCTTAGAGGGAGGCACTGAAGCTTTCTTT. This translates into CASSLEGGTEAFF.

This clone was counted once. The chain couples TRBV5-5 to TRBJ1-4, with D possibly being TRBD1 (5 bases). CDR1 and CDR2 (germline): SGHKS, YYEKEE (reference sequence). Trimming pared 5 bases from V and 10 bases from J, leaving 18 bases between. CDR3 length: 14 amino acids. The CDR3 bases are TGTGCCAGCAGGTCTCTTGGGGGTCTCGGAAAACTGTTTTTT. Translated, it gives CASRSLGGLGKLFF.

Remarks on this clone: The sample has other DNA sequences that encode this CDR3 too. This chain links TRBV28 with TRBJ2-5, with TRBD1 identical over 7 bases. Germline V gene data show CDR1 as MDHEN and CDR2 as SYDVKM. The junction had 0 bases not matched to a gene; V was cut back by 8 bases and J by 3 bases. CDR3 length equals 11 residues. The CDR3 region has the DNA TGTGCCAGCGGGACAGAAGAGACCCAGTACTTC. Translating it yields CASGTEETQYF.

The chain carries TRBV15 and TRBJ1-5; possible D gene TRBD1, 5 bases. Germline V gene lookup returns CDR1 LNHNV and CDR2 YYDKDF (reference sequence). V was clipped by 0 bases and J by 8 bases, with 14 bases between them. CDR3 length: 15 amino acids. This CDR3 reads CATSRDKWPREPQHF. The CDR3, as DNA: TGTGCCACCAGCAGAGATAAGTGGCCCAGGGAGCCCCAGCATTTT. Based on the CDR3 plus reference TRBV15 and TRBJ1-5, the full variable domain is DAMVIQNPRYQVTQFGKPVTLSCSQTLNHNVMYWYQQKSSQAPKLLFHYYDKDFNNEADTPDNFQSRRPNTSFCFLDIRSPGLGDTAMYLCATSRDKWPREPQHFGDGTRLSIL.

The chain couples TRBV7-8 to TRBJ1-5; 12 bases fit TRBD1. Germline-derived CDR1 and CDR2 are SGHVS and FQNEAQ. V lost 4 bases to trimming and J lost 0 bases; unmatched junction nucleotides: 7. This CDR3 is built from 18 residues. The chain's CDR3 is CASSSGTGGLYSNQPQHF. CDR3 nucleotides: TGTGCCAGCAGCTCCGGGACAGGGGGCCTATATAGCAATCAGCCCCAGCATTTT.

This chain joins TRBV6-4 and TRBJ2-6; D gene unclear. The CDR3 length is 15 residues. Germline CDR1 MRHNA, CDR2 SNTAGT. Trimming took off 3 bases at V and 1 base at J, with 7 bases between the two ends. CDR3 region: CASSEGSSGANVLTF. The CDR3 nucleotides read TGTGCCAGCAGTGAGGGCTCTTCTGGGGCCAACGTCCTGACTTTC.

V usage is TRBV6-5 and J usage is TRBJ2-7, with D perhaps TRBD1 (5 bases). The CDR3 is 15 amino acids. Germline V gene lookup returns CDR1 MNHEY and CDR2 SVGAGI. Trimming removed 4 bases at V and 4 bases at J, with 17 bases between. The DNA of the CDR3 is TGTGCCAGCAGTTCCATGCAGGGTAGAGGATACGAGCAGTACTTC. Translation: CASSSMQGRGYEQYF.

J is TRBJ2-3 and V is TRBV2, with TRBD1 matching over 9 bases. CDR3 length: 13 residues. The V and J ends lost 6 bases and 6 bases, in that order; junction bases with no gene match: 4. CDR1 and CDR2 from the germline V gene are SNHLY and FYNNEI. The CDR3 region has the DNA TGTGCCAGCAGACAGGGGGCTGCGGATACGCAGTATTTT. Protein sequence: CASRQGAADTQYF.